This T cell receptor (beta chain) was recovered during a study of blood T cell repertoires in COVID-19. This clone was observed a few times. Germline CDR1 reads MDHEN; CDR2 reads SYDVKM. CDR3 length equals 16 residues. With 7 bases removed from V and 0 bases from J, the gap between germline ends came to 15 bases. Sequenced by immunoSEQ multiplex PCR; TCRdb stores in-frame clones only, minus some. The sample lists approximately 250,000 clones, roughly 86% occurring once. The receptor comes from a man aged 45-65 years with acute or convalescent COVID-19. Sequencing input: peripheral blood. The rearrangement links TRBV28 to TRBJ2-2, with D unclear. CDR3 DNA sequence: TGTGCCAGCATTTCCCGTGGGCAGGCGAACACCGGGGAGCTGTTTTTT. Protein sequence: CASISRGQANTGELFF.